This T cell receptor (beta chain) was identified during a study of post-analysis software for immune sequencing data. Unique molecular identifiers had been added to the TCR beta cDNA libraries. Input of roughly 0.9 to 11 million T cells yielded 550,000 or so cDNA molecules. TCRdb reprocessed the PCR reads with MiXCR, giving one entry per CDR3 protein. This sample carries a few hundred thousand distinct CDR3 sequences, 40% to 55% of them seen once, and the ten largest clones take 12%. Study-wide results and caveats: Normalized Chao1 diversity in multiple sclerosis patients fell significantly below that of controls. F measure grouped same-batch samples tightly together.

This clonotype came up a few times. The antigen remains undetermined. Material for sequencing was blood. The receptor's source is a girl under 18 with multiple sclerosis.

CDR3 amino acids: CASSFFVGGSTDTQYF. CDR3 DNA: TGTGCCAGCAGCTTTTTCGTGGGAGGGAGCACAGATACGCAGTATTTT. The gene calls are TRBV7-2 and TRBJ2-3; TRBD2 aligns across 7 bases. The V gene's germline CDR1 is SGHTA and CDR2 FQGNSA. This CDR3 spans 16 amino acids. The junction had 6 bases not matched to a gene; V was cut back by 3 bases and J by 0 bases.